This T cell receptor (beta chain) was obtained from a study of post-analysis software for immune sequencing data. Study-level information: The study covered relapsing-remitting, secondary progressive and progressive-relapsing courses of multiple sclerosis.

Turning to this clonotype: Its antigen is undetermined.

Study results and caveats: For normalized Chao1 diversity, multiple sclerosis patients scored significantly lower than controls did. Those samples that were prepared in the same batch co-clustered strongly by F measure.

Unique molecular identifiers were present in the TCR beta cDNA libraries. Once about 0.95 to 10 million T cells were used, about 510,000 cDNA molecules resulted. Using its own MiXCR run on the PCR reads, TCRdb lists one record per CDR3 protein. The data show 820,000 or so distinct CDR3 sequences, approximately 57% seen once. Specimen: blood. The clonotype originates from a girl between 5 and 17 years old with multiple sclerosis.

The CDR3 region is CAISEIAGGTETQYF. The CDR3 coding sequence is TGTGCCATCAGTGAAATAGCGGGAGGTACGGAGACCCAGTACTTC. The gene calls are TRBV10-3 and TRBJ2-7, with 10 bases identical to TRBD2. The J call may be in error: the DNA end matches TRBJ2-5 better. The CDR3 is 15 amino acids. The germline gives CDR1 ENHRY, CDR2 SYGVKD.